This T cell receptor (beta chain) emerged from a study of CXCR4 blockade with PD-1 therapy in pancreatic cancer. Findings of the study overall: Survival did not correlate with tumor clonality, which averaged 0.14 versus 0.05. Clone frequency correlated with its number of distinct nucleotide rearrangements. Sequencing covered TCRbeta chains only, not alpha chains.

Only in-frame clones appear in the TCRdb table, and some are missing; sequencing was by immunoSEQ multiplex PCR. The table has under 5,500 clones, roughly half seen once. The CDR3 has 16 residues. This clone occurred a few times. What it binds is unknown. The source material was tumor tissue. This clonotype was sampled from a human donor with pancreatic ductal adenocarcinoma. This sequence joins TRBV1 and TRBJ2-5; the table's D call TRBD1 went unverified against the DNA. TRBV1 is a pseudogene locus. The CDR3 region has the DNA TGCGCCAGCAGCCGCGACGTAGGGACAGGGAAAGAGACCCAGTACTTC. It codes for CASSRDVGTGKETQYF.